This T cell receptor beta chain stems from a study of blood T cell repertoires in COVID-19. V gave up 3 bases and J gave up 6 bases; unmatched junction bases: 4. CDR1 and CDR2 (germline): SGDLS, YYNGEE. CDR3 length: 13 residues. TCRdb's copy holds only in-frame clones and misses some; the assay was immunoSEQ multiplex PCR. This table holds under 80,000 clones, around 80% found once. This receptor was taken from a human donor in a cohort sampled during active COVID-19. This chain connects TRBV9 to TRBJ2-3, with 7 bases aligning to TRBD1. Sample: peripheral blood. The CDR3 loop reads CASSAQQGDTQYF. CDR3 nucleotide sequence: TGTGCCAGCAGCGCACAACAGGGGGATACGCAGTATTTT.